Given below is one TCR beta chain in context. The antigen remains unidentified. PCR involved 60 Vbeta and 13 Jbeta primers. Data came from immunoSEQ multiplex PCR; TCRdb stores just in-frame clones and leaves some out. The sample consists of some 130,000 clones, 75% of them appearing once. Nominally healthy donors were sampled, though unrecorded immune exposures were likely. The CDR3 totals 15 residues. V was shortened by 3 bases and J by 7 bases, with 16 bases between the two germline ends. In germline, CDR1 is MDHEN, CDR2 SYDVKM. This entry comes from a study of cytomegalovirus exposure and HLA in healthy donors. Study-level findings and limits: Presence/absence analyses supposed approximately even sequencing depth among donors. When a later analysis compared HLA-associated TCR beta chains with equally common others, the HLA-associated chains turned out to be more clonally expanded and to have lower generation probabilities.

What was sequenced was PBMCs. V gene TRBV28 combines with J gene TRBJ1-5; D may be TRBD1 (5 bases). This receptor was identified in a man aged 30 to 45 in good health and CMV-seronegative. As DNA, the CDR3 is TGTGCCAGCAGTTTTTTTGGGGTGGGGCGGCAGCCCCAGCATTTT. Its translation: CASSFFGVGRQPQHF.